This T cell receptor beta chain was observed in a study of CD8 T cells in ankylosing spondylitis. This clonotype was picked up many times. Its specificity is not known. The CDR3 covers 15 residues. Looked up from germline, CDR1 is SGHRS and CDR2 is YFSETQ. V gave up 4 bases and J gave up 0 bases, with 11 bases separating them. Regarding the study as a whole: In ankylosing spondylitis blood, a motif of about eight highly homologous TCR beta variants appeared characteristic.

Using quantitative 5'-RACE with molecular barcodes, the authors made TCR beta libraries. TCRdb re-called the 5' RACE reads through MiXCR, storing one row per CDR3 protein. This repertoire shows 450,000 to 550,000 distinct CDR3 sequences, over 4% found once; its top ten account for under 4.5%. The sequenced sample consisted of blood, either unsorted or a sorted T cell fraction (not recorded which). The chain combines TRBV5-1 with TRBJ2-1; D ambiguous. The origin of this receptor is a male donor with ankylosing spondylitis. In DNA form, the CDR3 reads TGCGCCAGCAGCCATACAGAGAGCTCCTACAATGAGCAGTTCTTC. Its protein product is CASSHTESSYNEQFF.